One sample yielded the 20 T cell receptor beta chains listed below, sequenced in a study of T cell responses to AZD1222 COVID-19 vaccine. The table came from immunoSEQ multiplex PCR; TCRdb's copy has only in-frame clones and leaves some out. The sample yields tens of thousands of clones, 89% seen once. Specimen: peripheral blood, collected 28 days after the second AZD1222 dose. The source is an adult who received the AZD1222 COVID-19 vaccine.

J is TRBJ1-2 and V is TRBV4-2; weak D call: TRBD1 (5 bases). V was trimmed by 0 bases and J by 3 bases, leaving 23 bases between them. CDR1 is LGHNA, CDR2 YNFKEQ, per germline. The CDR3 loop spans 19 amino acids. Here the CDR3 reads CASSQDVPGPLARDYGYTF. DNA of the CDR3: TGTGCCAGCAGCCAAGATGTCCCGGGACCCCTTGCTCGGGACTATGGCTACACCTTC.

The V gene is TRBV28, the J gene TRBJ1-6, with 8 bases lining up with TRBD1. This CDR3 has 15 residues. Unmatched junction bases numbered 7, after V lost 5 bases and J lost 7 bases. Germline values: CDR1 MDHEN, CDR2 SYDVKM. This CDR3 reads CASSNRDRNNSPLHF. CDR3 DNA: TGTGCCAGCAGTAACCGGGACAGGAACAATTCACCCCTCCACTTT.

Comment on this clone: At one end the junction does not follow the germline gene, possibly because of a read error. The rearrangement joins TRBV14 to TRBJ1-5; D gene ambiguous. Germline V CDR1 and CDR2: SGHDN, FVKESK. The CDR3 runs to 14 residues. Here the CDR3 DNA reads TGTGCCAGCAGTCAAGCGGGAGGCAATCAGCCCCAGCATTTT. Its translation is CASSQAGGNQPQHF.

This clone was counted between two and nine times. The chain couples TRBV2 to TRBJ2-2; TRBD2 matches 12 bases. The germline gives CDR1 SNHLY, CDR2 FYNNEI. This CDR3 contains 15 residues. The junction had 3 bases not matched to a gene; V was cut back by 4 bases and J by 6 bases. The CDR3 region is CASSASGRGPGELFF. The CDR3 DNA reads TGTGCCAGCAGTGCTAGCGGGAGGGGGCCCGGGGAGCTGTTTTTT.

This clone was picked up a small number of times. CDR3 DNA sequence: TGTGCCAGCAGCTTATTCGGCGGGGGTAGCACAGATACGCAGTATTTT. Its translation: CASSLFGGGSTDTQYF. The chain couples TRBV7-2 to TRBJ2-3; 7 nucleotides line up with TRBD2. The CDR3 is 16 amino acids. The germline gives CDR1 SGHTA, CDR2 FQGNSA. Germline trimming cut 2 bases from V and 0 bases from J; bases unmatched to any gene: 5.

The chain joins TRBV23-1 to TRBJ1-6, with 7 bases aligning to TRBD1. TRBV23-1 is an ORF, and what it does is uncertain. J lost 3 bases, V lost 0 bases, and 8 bases had no gene match. The CDR3 length is 18 residues. This CDR3 reads CASSQSSRTGFYNSPLHF. The CDR3 DNA sequence: TGCGCCAGCAGTCAATCGTCGCGGACAGGTTTCTATAATTCACCCCTCCACTTT.

This clone came up once. The V and J genes are TRBV18 and TRBJ2-7; 9 nucleotides agree with TRBD1. Trimming cost V 2 bases and J 7 bases; bases outside gene matches: 3. This CDR3 is 13 amino acids long. CDR1 and CDR2 (germline): KGHSH, LQKENI. The CDR3 spells CASSPKTGGEQYV. Written as DNA, the CDR3 is TGTGCCAGCTCACCAAAGACAGGGGGAGAGCAGTACGTC.

This chain links TRBV6-6 with TRBJ1-4; D remains unclear. The CDR3 loop spans 14 amino acids. The germline V and J ends were trimmed by 4 bases and 4 bases, with 10 bases remaining between them. Germline V gene data show CDR1 as MNHNY and CDR2 as SVGAGI (reference sequence). CDR3 coding DNA: TGTGCCAGCAGTTCAGGCGCTAGTAATGAAAAACTGTTTTTT. Encoded protein: CASSSGASNEKLFF.

The chain recombines TRBV7-9 with TRBJ1-6, with D tentatively TRBD1 (5 bases). The CDR3 sequence is 15 residues long. The V and J ends lost 2 bases and 9 bases respectively, with 14 bases between them. Germline CDR1 is SEHNR and CDR2 is FQNEAQ (reference sequence). The CDR3 region has the DNA TGTGCCAGCAGCTTATCGGGAGGGGCAGGTTCACCCCTCCACTTT. Its translation is CASSLSGGAGSPLHF.

The V call is TRBV10-2, the J call TRBJ2-1; 7 bases are a match to TRBD2. CDR1 and CDR2 from the germline V gene are WSHSY and SAAADI. This CDR3 contains 15 residues. V gave up 7 bases and J gave up 1 base; unmatched junction bases: 7. The CDR3 sequence is CASKLGGSSYNEQFF. The CDR3 DNA reads as TGCGCCAGCAAGCTAGGCGGGAGTTCCTACAATGAGCAGTTCTTC.

V is TRBV4-2 and J is TRBJ1-5; a possible D gene is TRBD1 (6 bases). Germline CDR1 LGHNA, CDR2 YNFKEQ. The CDR3 extends over 15 amino acids. V was shortened by 4 bases and J by 1 base, with 11 bases between the two germline ends. Written as DNA, the CDR3 is TGTGCCAGCAGCCCCGGGGGGGCGAGCAATCAGCCCCAGCATTTT. Translation gives CASSPGGASNQPQHF.

The rearrangement links TRBV7-3 to TRBJ2-1, with TRBD2 as a possible D gene (5 bases). The CDR3 consists of 15 residues. CDR1 is SGHTA, CDR2 FQGTGA, per germline. V was shortened by 4 bases and J by 3 bases, with 13 bases between the two germline ends. This CDR3 is CASSSGQDYYNEQFF. In nucleotides, the CDR3 is TGTGCCAGCAGCTCGGGCCAAGACTACTACAATGAGCAGTTCTTC.

The gene calls are TRBV6-5 and TRBJ1-5; the D is unclear. Trimming took off 7 bases at V and 0 bases at J, with 13 bases between the two ends. The germline CDR1 and CDR2 sequences are MNHEY and SVGAGI. The CDR3 contains 15 residues. For the CDR3, the DNA is TGTGCCAGCACCCCGGGAGCGTATAGCAATCAGCCCCAGCATTTT. Its translation is CASTPGAYSNQPQHF.

This clone has more than one count but fewer than ten. The rearrangement joins TRBV6-5 to TRBJ2-3, with 7 bases matching TRBD2. V trimming: 4 bases; J trimming: 5 bases; junction bases outside the gene matches: 3. Germline CDR1 and CDR2: MNHEY and SVGAGI. The CDR3 totals 13 residues. CDR3 sequence reads: CASSFRGVDTQYF. In DNA, the CDR3 is TGTGCCAGCAGTTTCCGGGGGGTAGATACGCAGTATTTT.

This clone was seen a handful of times. V and J are TRBV5-1 and TRBJ2-2; TRBD2 might be the D (5 bases). The germline V gene encodes CDR1 SGHRS and CDR2 YFSETQ. The CDR3 loop spans 15 amino acids. The germline V and J ends were trimmed by 0 bases and 2 bases, with 8 bases remaining between them. CDR3 residues: CASSLVPGNTGELFF. The CDR3 nucleotides are TGCGCCAGCAGCTTGGTTCCGGGAAACACCGGGGAGCTGTTTTTT.

This chain connects TRBV4-1 to TRBJ2-5; D possibly corresponds to TRBD1 (5 bases). The length of the CDR3 is 19 residues. Deletions cut 3 bases from V and 0 bases from J, with 23 bases between. Germline assignment: CDR1 MGHRA and CDR2 YSYEKL. In DNA, the CDR3 is TGCGCCAGCAGCCATGCACCCCATGGCCAGGGCTTTTACCAAGAGACCCAGTACTTC. This codes for CASSHAPHGQGFYQETQYF.

This clone is a singleton in its sample. This sequence joins TRBV3-1 (or the pseudogene TRBV3-2) and TRBJ1-6; D remains ambiguous. CDR1 is LGHDT, CDR2 YNNKEL, per germline (reference sequence). CDR3 length equals 16 residues. V gave up 1 base and J gave up 4 bases, with 11 bases separating them. CDR3 residues: CASSQGFRIYNSPLHF. The CDR3 nucleotides read TGTGCCAGCAGCCAAGGATTCAGGATTTATAATTCACCCCTCCACTTT.

The V call is TRBV3-1 (or the pseudogene TRBV3-2), the J call TRBJ1-5; 10 bases align to TRBD1. This CDR3 is 16 amino acids long. Unmatched junction bases numbered 6, after V lost 3 bases and J lost 4 bases. Germline CDR1 and CDR2: LGHDT and YNNKEL (reference sequence). The CDR3 is CASSHLDRGYNQPQHF. In nucleotides, the CDR3 is TGTGCCAGCAGCCATTTGGACAGGGGGTATAATCAGCCCCAGCATTTT.

The table lists this clone with a count of one. The junction does not match germline at one end; this may be a read error. The V call is TRBV7-9, the J call TRBJ1-2, with D perhaps matching TRBD1 (6 bases). The germline V gene has CDR1 SEHNR and CDR2 FQNEAQ (reference sequence). This CDR3 is 12 amino acids long. The DNA of the CDR3 is TGTGCCAGCAGATTAGGGGGGTTTGCCTACACCTTC. Amino acids: CASRLGGFAYTF.

The chain uses TRBV7-2 and TRBJ1-5; D unresolved. The germline V and J ends were trimmed by 0 bases and 3 bases, with 9 bases remaining between them. The CDR3 is 15 amino acids. Germline assignment: CDR1 SGHTA and CDR2 FQGNSA. The CDR3 bases are TGTGCCAGCAGCTTAGCGCCGGGGTTCAATCAGCCCCAGCATTTT. This translates into CASSLAPGFNQPQHF. Together with reference TRBV7-2 and TRBJ1-5, the CDR3 gives the full variable domain: GAGVSQSPSNKVTEKGKDVELRCDPISGHTALYWYRQSLGQGLEFLIYFQGNSAPDKSGLPSDRFSAERTGGSVSTLTIQRTQQEDSAVYLCASSLAPGFNQPQHFGDGTRLSIL.